The 30 T cell receptor beta chains reported below all come from one sample, sequenced in a study of blood T cells in healthy people across ages. The second PCR ran 7 to 11 cycles with a sample-barcoded 5' primer and J-beta primers. TCRdb passed the 5' RACE reads through MiXCR, listing each CDR3 protein once. The table has roughly 900,000 distinct CDR3 sequences, roughly 26% seen once. Sequences were obtained from blood. The receptors here all came from a woman at least 80 years old in good health.

This clonotype has at least ten counts. The chain employs TRBV6-5 and TRBJ1-2, with 7 bases matching TRBD1. Per germline, CDR1 MNHEY and CDR2 SVGAGI. The trim removed 2 bases at V and 8 bases at J, leaving 5 bases unmatched. The CDR3 has 13 amino acids. Written as DNA, the CDR3 is TGTGCCAGCAGTTACGGAGGGGGCGGGGGCTACACCTTC. This codes for CASSYGGGGGYTF.

This clonotype was counted only a few times. A read error may explain this, as a much larger clone is one base away. The CDR3, as DNA: TGTGCCAGCAGCTTAAGGGCAGTGCTTAGCAATGAGCAGTTCTTC. Translating it yields CASSLRAVLSNEQFF. J is TRBJ2-1 and V is TRBV7-2, with D unresolved. With 2 bases removed from V and 6 bases from J, the gap between germline ends came to 14 bases. Germline V gene lookup returns CDR1 SGHTA and CDR2 FQGNSA. CDR3 length equals 15 residues.

Of note for this clonotype: One end of the junction fails to match germline, which may point to a read error. The CDR3 spells CASSLAGSRWPNTGELFF. CDR3 in DNA: TGTGCTAGCAGCTTAGCGGGAAGCAGGTGGCCGAACACCGGGGAGCTGTTTTTT. The V and J genes are TRBV7-7 and TRBJ2-2, with 8 bases aligning to TRBD2. The CDR3 runs 18 residues. CDR1 and CDR2 from the germline V gene are SSHAT and FNYEAQ (reference sequence).

This clonotype has a count of ten or more. This sequence joins TRBV12-3 or TRBV12-4 and TRBJ2-7; weak D call: TRBD1 (5 bases). V dropped 3 bases and J dropped 5 bases, with 11 bases sitting between them. CDR3 length equals 13 residues. CDR3 sequence (DNA): TGTGCCAGCAGTTTGCGGACAATCGACGAGCAGTACTTC. Its translation is CASSLRTIDEQYF.

This clonotype was seen repeatedly, ten times or more. A much larger clone lies a single base off, so this may be a read error. This sequence joins TRBV6-2 or TRBV6-3 and TRBJ2-7; tentative D call: TRBD2 (6 bases). The CDR3 is made up of 15 amino acids. The germline V gene encodes CDR1 MNHEY and CDR2 SVGEGT. V shed 5 bases and J shed 7 bases, with 21 bases lying between them. This chain's CDR3 is CASSTPGGANNEQYF. CDR3 nucleotide sequence: TGTGCCAGCAGTACCCCTGGCGGGGCTAACAATGAGCAGTACTTC.

The chain joins TRBV2 to TRBJ2-3; D possibly corresponds to TRBD2 (5 bases). CDR1 is SNHLY, CDR2 FYNNEI, per germline. This CDR3 comprises 14 residues. The V end lost 6 bases, the J end lost 1 base, and 11 bases lay between the germline ends. The CDR3 DNA follows: TGTGCCAGCAGGCTAGCCTCCCGCACAGATACGCAGTATTTT. This sequence encodes CASRLASRTDTQYF.

In this sample, this clonotype turned up a few times. The chain joins TRBV6-6 to TRBJ2-4; the match to TRBD1 covers 12 bases. Trimming cost V 6 bases and J 13 bases; bases outside gene matches: 13. CDR3 length equals 15 residues. Germline-derived CDR1 and CDR2 are MNHNY and SVGAGI (reference sequence). The CDR3 nucleotides read TGTGCCAGCAGGGCGGGACAGGGGGCTTACAATGAGCAGTACTTC. Its protein is CASRAGQGAYNEQYF.

This sequence joins TRBV7-8 and TRBJ1-1; no clear D gene. V lost 4 bases, J lost 1 base, and 13 bases lay in between. CDR3 length: 15 amino acids. CDR1 is SGHVS, CDR2 FQNEAQ, per germline. The CDR3 DNA is TGTGCCAGCAGCTACCTCGGAAAGCGGAACACTGAAGCTTTCTTT. Amino acid sequence: CASSYLGKRNTEAFF.

This clonotype was seen only a few times. With a much larger clone just one base away, this may be a read error. CDR3 in amino acids: CASSCGQGAYEQYF. The DNA for the CDR3 is TGTGCCAGCAGCTGTGGACAGGGGGCGTACGAGCAGTACTTC. The chain uses TRBV7-2 and TRBJ2-7; 11 bases match TRBD1. The length of the CDR3 is 14 residues. Trimming removed 4 bases from V and 4 bases from J; junction bases left unmatched: 3. In germline, CDR1 is SGHTA, CDR2 FQGNSA. Together with reference TRBV7-2 and TRBJ2-7, the CDR3 gives the full variable domain: GAGVSQSPSNKVTEKGKDVELRCDPISGHTALYWYRQSLGQGLEFLIYFQGNSAPDKSGLPSDRFSAERTGGSVSTLTIQRTQQEDSAVYLCASSCGQGAYEQYFGPGTRLTVT.

This clonotype was picked up many times. The chain combines TRBV6-6 with TRBJ1-6, with 7 bases that match TRBD1. The CDR3 consists of 15 residues. The V gene's germline CDR1 is MNHNY and CDR2 SVGAGI (reference sequence). Trimming removed 0 bases from V and 7 bases from J; junction bases left unmatched: 3. The CDR3 DNA reads as TGTGCCAGCAGTTACTCGGACAGGCGGAATTCACCCCTCCACTTT. Translated: CASSYSDRRNSPLHF.

The table lists this clonotype with a few counts. Just one base apart from a much larger clone, this may be a read error. This chain joins TRBV29-1 and TRBJ2-7; the D gene is possibly TRBD2 (5 bases). The CDR3 contains 13 residues. The V end lost 4 bases, the J end lost 5 bases, and 15 bases lay between the germline ends. Germline CDR1 is SQVTM and CDR2 is ANQGSEA. CDR3 nucleotide sequence: TGCAGCGTTGGACACGGGGATTTGGACGAGCAGTACTTC. Translated: CSVGHGDLDEQYF.

The chain is built from TRBV7-2 and TRBJ2-1, with D possibly being TRBD2 (6 bases). The V gene's germline CDR1 is SGHTA and CDR2 FQGNSA. The CDR3 has 15 amino acids. The ends were cut back, 1 base at V and 10 bases at J, with 17 bases in the middle. The CDR3 sequence: CASSLVTRSRGEQFF. The DNA of the CDR3 is TGTGCCAGCAGCTTAGTAACGAGGTCCCGGGGGGAGCAGTTCTTC. Supplemented by reference TRBV7-2 and TRBJ2-1, the full variable domain reads GAGVSQSPSNKVTEKGKDVELRCDPISGHTALYWYRQSLGQGLEFLIYFQGNSAPDKSGLPSDRFSAERTGGSVSTLTIQRTQQEDSAVYLCASSLVTRSRGEQFFGPGTRLTVL.

In its sample, this clonotype was seen a few times. V and J are TRBV10-2 and TRBJ1-6; TRBD1 matches 7 bases. The trim removed 6 bases at V and 7 bases at J, leaving 9 bases unmatched. The CDR3 consists of 15 residues. Germline values: CDR1 WSHSY, CDR2 SAAADI. Here the CDR3 reads CASRKESRGNSPLHF. The CDR3 DNA reads as TGCGCCAGCAGGAAGGAATCCAGGGGGAATTCACCCCTCCACTTT.

This clonotype has more than one count but fewer than ten. A junction boundary mismatches the germline segment, possibly from a read error. The CDR3 region is CASSPVQGSGYGANALTF. CDR3 nucleotides: TGTGCCAGCTCACCAGTTCAGGGGTCTGGGTATGGGGCCAACGCCCTGACTTTC. V usage is TRBV18 and J usage is TRBJ2-6; D is possibly TRBD1 (6 bases). The CDR3 has 18 residues. Per germline, CDR1 KGHSH and CDR2 LQKENI.

For this clonotype: A much larger clone lies one base from this, so it may be a read error. This chain links TRBV7-2 with TRBJ2-3; tentatively, D is TRBD2 (5 bases). Germline assignment: CDR1 SGHTA and CDR2 FQGNSA. The germline V and J ends were trimmed by 4 bases and 4 bases, with 21 bases remaining between them. The CDR3 runs to 17 residues. CDR3 sequence: CASSSNTGEWSADTQYF. Here the CDR3 DNA reads TGTGCCAGCAGCTCCAACACTGGGGAGTGGTCCGCAGATACGCAGTATTTT.

The CDR3 spells CASLLLGQGKETQYF. DNA of the CDR3: TGTGCCAGCCTACTCTTGGGACAGGGGAAAGAGACCCAGTACTTC. The gene calls are TRBV28 and TRBJ2-5; the match to TRBD1 covers 10 bases. Germline lookup yields CDR1 MDHEN and CDR2 SYDVKM. CDR3 length: 15 residues. V was clipped by 8 bases and J by 3 bases; unmatched bases: 9.

This clonotype was seen ten or more times. This CDR3 is CASSSPAGGESETQYF. As DNA, the CDR3 is TGTGCCAGCAGTTCCCCGGCGGGGGGCGAGAGTGAGACCCAGTACTTC. The chain is built from TRBV6-5 and TRBJ2-5, with 8 bases identical to TRBD2. Trimming removed 4 bases from V and 5 bases from J; junction bases left unmatched: 12. The CDR3 runs to 16 residues. Germline CDR1 MNHEY, CDR2 SVGAGI.

About this clonotype itself: At one boundary the junction diverges from the germline segment, which might be a read error. In DNA form, the CDR3 reads TGTGCCTGCAGCCCAGATAGGAATCAGCCCCAGCATTTT. This gives the protein CACSPDRNQPQHF. V gene TRBV7-2 combines with J gene TRBJ1-5; D gene uncertain. Germline lookup yields CDR1 SGHTA and CDR2 FQGNSA. This CDR3 comprises 13 residues.

This clonotype was seen many times. This chain uses TRBV7-2 with TRBJ2-3, with D perhaps TRBD1 (6 bases). The V end lost 5 bases, the J end lost 5 bases, and 11 bases lay between the germline ends. The CDR3 runs to 13 residues. CDR1 is SGHTA and CDR2 is FQGNSA in the germline V gene. CDR3 amino acids: CASSPRTEDTQYF. Written as DNA, the CDR3 is TGTGCCAGCAGCCCCCGGACAGAAGATACGCAGTATTTT.

This clonotype has ten or more counts. This chain connects TRBV7-2 to TRBJ2-6; weak D call: TRBD1 (6 bases). V was shortened by 5 bases and J by 2 bases, with 13 bases between the two germline ends. This CDR3 region has 16 residues. CDR1 and CDR2 from the germline V gene are SGHTA and FQGNSA. The CDR3 bases are TGTGCCAGCAGCCTACAGGGTACGGCTGGGGCCAACGTCCTGACTTTC. As protein: CASSLQGTAGANVLTF.

About this clonotype: A read error may explain this, as a much larger clone is one base away. V usage is TRBV7-2 and J usage is TRBJ2-5; 13 bases match TRBD2. V dropped 0 bases and J dropped 11; count of bases not matched to a gene: 12. This CDR3 spans 17 amino acids. Germline CDR1 is SGHTA and CDR2 is FQGNSA. The CDR3 DNA is TGTGCCAGCAGCTTAGCAACTAGCGGGGGGGCCGCGTATGAGCAGTACTTC. Its protein product is CASSLATSGGAAYEQYF.

This clonotype was seen repeatedly, ten times or more. CDR3 DNA sequence: TGTGCCAGCAGCGTAGCCCCACCCGGGGGGGGGCAAGAGACCCAGTACTTC. This sequence encodes CASSVAPPGGGQETQYF. This chain links TRBV9 with TRBJ2-5; 8 bases map to TRBD2. With 0 bases clipped from V and 2 bases from J, the junction kept 9 bases outside the gene matches. Per germline, CDR1 SGDLS and CDR2 YYNGEE. This CDR3 is 17 amino acids long.

This clonotype was recorded at least ten times. V and J are TRBV7-9 and TRBJ2-7; the match to TRBD2 covers 10 bases. This CDR3 comprises 15 residues. The germline V gene has CDR1 SEHNR and CDR2 FQNEAQ (reference sequence). V was pared by 6 bases and J by 4 bases, with 9 bases of the junction left unmatched. The CDR3 sequence is CASRLAGAKAYEQYF. DNA of the CDR3: TGTGCCAGCAGGCTAGCGGGGGCGAAAGCTTACGAGCAGTACTTC.

Only one count was recorded for this clonotype. The CDR3 DNA follows: TGCAGTGCCAGAAACAACCAGGGGACCTGGGGTTCACCCCTCCACTTT. Encoded protein: CSARNNQGTWGSPLHF. This chain joins TRBV20-1 and TRBJ1-6, with D maybe TRBD1 (6 bases). This CDR3 spans 16 amino acids. Trimming shortened V by 6 bases and J by 9 bases, and 24 bases separated the two germline ends. CDR1 is DFQATT, CDR2 SNEGSKA, per germline (reference sequence).

This clonotype was detected only a few times. The chain is built from TRBV7-6 and TRBJ2-5; 13 bases line up with TRBD2. The CDR3 totals 14 residues. The V gene end was trimmed by 4 bases and the J gene end by 13 bases; junction bases not matched to a gene: 9. Germline CDR1 and CDR2: SGHVS and FNYEAQ. CDR3 sequence reads: CASSSSPRLAGGYF. As DNA, the CDR3 is TGTGCCAGCAGCTCTTCCCCAAGACTAGCGGGGGGGTACTTC.

The V gene is TRBV5-5, the J gene TRBJ1-5, with D perhaps matching TRBD1 (5 bases). V lost 4 bases, J lost 0 bases, and 11 bases lay in between. The CDR3 is 15 amino acids. Germline CDR1 is SGHKS and CDR2 is YYEKEE (reference sequence). Here the CDR3 reads CASSATDRSNQPQHF. The DNA for the CDR3 is TGTGCCAGCAGCGCGACAGACCGTAGCAATCAGCCCCAGCATTTT.

The V call is TRBV3-1, the J call TRBJ2-3; 14 nucleotides align to TRBD2. The germline V gene encodes CDR1 LGHDT and CDR2 YNNKEL (reference sequence). The CDR3 runs to 17 residues. Trimming cost V 5 bases and J 5 bases; bases outside gene matches: 9. CDR3 nucleotides: TGTGCCAGCAGCTTCCGACTAGCGGGGGGGCGTGGAGATACGCAGTATTTT. This gives the protein CASSFRLAGGRGDTQYF.

The J gene is TRBJ1-3, the V gene TRBV9; TRBD1 aligns across 7 bases. The CDR3 extends over 14 amino acids. The V and J ends lost 3 bases and 6 bases, in that order; junction bases with no gene match: 6. CDR1 and CDR2 from the germline V gene are SGDLS and YYNGEE. The CDR3 sequence is CASSAKTGLNTIYF. The DNA of the CDR3 is TGTGCCAGCAGCGCCAAGACAGGGTTAAACACCATATATTTT.

This clonotype was seen repeatedly, ten times or more. The rearrangement joins TRBV20-1 to TRBJ1-2, with D unresolved. Deletions cut 3 bases from V and 4 bases from J, with 6 bases between. This CDR3 region has 11 residues. Germline lookup yields CDR1 DFQATT and CDR2 SNEGSKA (reference sequence). The CDR3 DNA reads as TGCAGTGCTAGCAGTGCCTATGGCTACACCTTC. Protein product: CSASSAYGYTF.

The sample holds many counts of this clonotype. CDR3 sequence: CASGWTSGGRETQYF. The CDR3, as DNA: TGTGCCAGCGGATGGACTAGCGGGGGGCGGGAGACCCAGTACTTC. This chain connects TRBV6-5 to TRBJ2-5, with 14 nucleotides matching TRBD2. V was clipped by 8 bases and J by 5 bases; unmatched bases: 7. Germline CDR1 and CDR2: MNHEY and SVGAGI. The CDR3 contains 15 residues.